Below, one T cell receptor beta chain is given with its context. Its antigen is not yet known. Base qualities are not recorded, but no much larger clone differs from it by a single base. V trim: 3 bases; J trim: 7 bases; unmatched bases: 5. The CDR3, cysteine through phenylalanine, is 15 amino acids long. Only CDR3 DNA is held: 45 bases, read in frame from base 1. Reading the germline V gene gives CDR1 SNHLY and CDR2 FYNNEI. The immunoSEQ Assay, a bias-controlled multiplex PCR, was used to amplify TCRbeta CDR3 regions from genomic DNA. The original pipeline was this. Within the assay, amplification of reference gene primers was used to estimate how many nucleated cells each sample contained. To quantify the absolute abundance of each unique TCRbeta CDR3 rearrangement, sequence reads were collapsed and filtered. Productive Simpson clonality was computed per sample as the square root of Simpson's diversity index over productive rearrangements. TCRdb limited this immuneACCESS table to in-frame rearrangements with V and J called. A share of clones is missing; checked studies link under half to unresolved V genes, and the rest is unexplained. V and J calls and clone size are copied from that table; D and trimming were computed from the DNA. For this sample there are about 400,000 clones; more than 70% appear just once. The ten largest make up approximately 1.9% of the sample.

This entry comes from a study of blood T cell repertoires in COVID-19 (dated by TCRdb to about 2020). About the full investigation: Recovered participants in ImmuneRACE Cohort 3 were defined as having two consecutive negative NP/OP PCR tests, clearance from a healthcare professional, or resolution of symptoms. Samples covering the acute and convalescent phases of COVID-19 were provided by collaborators in the United States, Italy and Spain. The prospective study material was composed of cDNA or gDNA derived from T cells, B-cell-depleted T cells, or PBMCs. Subjects who had been exposed to COVID-19, were actively infected with it, or had recovered from it provided the deeply sampled blood TCRbeta repertoires that made up the dataset. The repertoires were made available in a free public database intended to serve as a resource for research on the immune response to SARS-CoV-2. The samples were drawn from two sources: the first 160 participants of the ongoing ImmuneRACE study, and 1,200 or so subjects contributed by 6 global collaborators. Sample metadata almost always included a de-identified subject ID, COVID-19 status, age in years and sex. Where available, HLA class I and class II types were taken from metadata supplied by the sample provider and were not determined by assay-based typing.

Overall results and qualifications from the work: The quantity of clinical and demographic metadata differed by source and by participant and was supplied without curation.

Enrolling through a virtual design, the prospective study's participants ranged in age from roughly 18 to 90 years and lived across about two dozen United States geographic areas. Cohort assignment in the prospective study relied on participant-reported clinical history from a screening survey and a study questionnaire. In the prospective study, whole blood, serum and a nasopharyngeal or oropharyngeal swab were collected from each participant by mobile phlebotomists. Participants in the prospective study had the option to provide additional blood draws and questionnaires over a roughly 2-month period. Blood samples from the prospective study were shipped frozen or at room temperature prior to DNA extraction.

The sequence links TRBV2 to TRBJ2-7, with TRBD2 matching 14 junction bases. Sequences were obtained from PBMCs or T cells enriched from blood (not recorded which). The TCR sequence derives from a man aged 40-49 years in a cohort exposed to, infected with or recovered from COVID-19 (not recorded which). The encoded CDR3 is CASSETSGRAGEQYF. The DNA is TGTGCCAGCAGTGAGACTAGCGGGAGGGCCGGAGAGCAGTACTTC.